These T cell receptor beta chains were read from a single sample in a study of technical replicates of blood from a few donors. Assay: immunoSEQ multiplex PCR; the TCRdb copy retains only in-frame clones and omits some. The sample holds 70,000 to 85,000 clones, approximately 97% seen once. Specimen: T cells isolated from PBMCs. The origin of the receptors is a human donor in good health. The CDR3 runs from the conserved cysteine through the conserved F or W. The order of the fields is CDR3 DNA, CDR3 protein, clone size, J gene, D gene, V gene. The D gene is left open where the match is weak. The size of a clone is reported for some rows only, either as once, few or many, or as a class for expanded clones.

TGTGCCAGCAGTTTACGGGGGGTGTACACTGAAGCTTTCTTT,CASSLRGVYTEAFF,-,TRBJ1-1,-,TRBV28
TGTGCCAGCAGTTTTTACAGGGACCGGATCAGTGAGCAGTTCTTC,CASSFYRDRISEQFF,-,TRBJ2-1,-,TRBV27
TGTGCCTGGAGCGCCATAACAGGGGGGATCACTGAAGCTTTCTTT,CAWSAITGGITEAFF,-,TRBJ1-1,TRBD1,TRBV30
TGTGCCAGCAGCCGCCAGCGGGGCGGTATGAACACTGAAGCTTTCTTT,CASSRQRGGMNTEAFF,-,TRBJ1-1,-,TRBV11-3
TGTGCCAGCAGTTTAAGCGGCGGACAGTACAATGAGCAGTTCTTC,CASSLSGGQYNEQFF,-,TRBJ2-1,-,TRBV27
TGTGCCAGCAGCTATCTCGCGGGGGCTTACAATGAGCAGTTCTTC,CASSYLAGAYNEQFF,-,TRBJ2-1,-,TRBV11-1
TGTGCCAGCAGTTACTTAAGGACAATTACCCAAGAGACCCAGTACTTC,CASSYLRTITQETQYF,-,TRBJ2-5,-,TRBV6-5
TGTGCCAGCAGTTTTGGGCTACAGCGGGGGGCTGAAGCTTTCTTT,CASSFGLQRGAEAFF,-,TRBJ1-1,-,TRBV28
TGTGCTAGTGGTTTGGTTTTACAGCGGGGCTACGAGCAGTACTTC,CASGLVLQRGYEQYF,-,TRBJ2-7,TRBD2,TRBV12-5
TGCGCCAGCAGCTTGCAGGACATGAACACTGAAGCTTTCTTT,CASSLQDMNTEAFF,-,TRBJ1-1,-,TRBV5-1
TGCACCAGCAGCCAAGGGGACACGCGACTTAACTATGGCTACACCTTC,CTSSQGDTRLNYGYTF,-,TRBJ1-2,-,TRBV1
TGTGCCAGCAGCTTTGCAGGCGGGGAGACCCAGTACTTC,CASSFAGGETQYF,-,TRBJ2-5,-,TRBV5-4
TGTGCCAGCAGCGCGGGGGGGGAACCAGATACGCAGTATTTT,CASSAGGEPDTQYF,-,TRBJ2-3,TRBD2,TRBV9
TGCGCCAGCAGCTCAGGGGCAACTAATGAAAAACTGTTTTTT,CASSSGATNEKLFF,once,TRBJ1-4,-,TRBV5-1
TGTGCCAGCAGCTTAGGGGGGACAGGGGCACGGGAGGCAGGCTACACCTTC,CASSLGGTGAREAGYTF,-,TRBJ1-2,TRBD1,TRBV7-9
TGTGCCAGCAGCTTAAACATAAACACCGGGGAGCTGTTTTTT,CASSLNINTGELFF,once,TRBJ2-2,-,TRBV11-2
TGTGCCAGCAGCCTAGGCCTCGACAGGAAGAACTATGGCTACACCTTC,CASSLGLDRKNYGYTF,-,TRBJ1-2,-,TRBV6-6
TGTGCCAGCAGCCTATGGACAGGGCTGAACACTGAAGCTTTCTTT,CASSLWTGLNTEAFF,-,TRBJ1-1,TRBD1,TRBV5-4
TGTGCCAGCAGCTCATTAGAGGGAGAGCAGTTCTTC,CASSSLEGEQFF,-,TRBJ2-1,-,TRBV11-3
TGTGCCAGCACGAAGACTAGCGACTATGAGCAGTTCTTC,CASTKTSDYEQFF,-,TRBJ2-1,TRBD2,TRBV2
TGTGCCAGCAGTGAAGCGGGTCTAGCGGGAGGCTACGAGCAGTACTTC,CASSEAGLAGGYEQYF,-,TRBJ2-7,TRBD2,TRBV6-1
TGTGCCAGCAGAGTATCAATACTGAGGGGTAGTTGGGACAGGGCTTTTAGCACAGATACGCAGTATTTT,CASRVSILRGSWDRAFSTDTQYF,-,TRBJ2-3,TRBD1,TRBV28
TGTGCCAGCAGCCTCGGACAGAACACTGAAGCTTTCTTT,CASSLGQNTEAFF,-,TRBJ1-1,-,TRBV7-7
TGTGCCAGCAGCTCCGCCGGTTATGGCTGGACAGGGAAGGAGACCCAGTACTTC,CASSSAGYGWTGKETQYF,-,TRBJ2-5,TRBD1,TRBV5-5
TGTGCCAGCAGTCAAGAGGACAGGGGTTATGGCTACACCTTC,CASSQEDRGYGYTF,-,TRBJ1-2,TRBD1,TRBV6-1
TGTGCCAGCAAAATCGGGTCCAGTGAAGCTTTCTTT,CASKIGSSEAFF,once,TRBJ1-1,-,TRBV25-1
TGTGCCAGCAGCACTAGGAGGGCCCTGAACACTGAAGCTTTCTTT,CASSTRRALNTEAFF,-,TRBJ1-1,-,TRBV6-6
TGCGCCAGCAGCCAACCCCCTAGCGGGAGCTCCTACAATGAGCAGTTCTTC,CASSQPPSGSSYNEQFF,-,TRBJ2-1,TRBD2,TRBV4-1
TGTGCCGGACAAGGTCAGAGCACAGATACGCAGTATTTT,CAGQGQSTDTQYF,-,TRBJ2-3,-,TRBV7-9
TGTGCCAGCGGGTGGCAAGGGGGCAATGAGCAGTTCTTC,CASGWQGGNEQFF,-,TRBJ2-1,-,TRBV25-1
TGCGCCAGCAGCTTGGTTCCCGGGGTCACAGATACGCAGTATTTT,CASSLVPGVTDTQYF,-,TRBJ2-3,-,TRBV5-1
TGTGCCATCAGTCTGACAGAGGTCATGAACACTGAAGCTTTCTTT,CAISLTEVMNTEAFF,-,TRBJ1-1,-,TRBV10-3
TGTGCCAGCTCCCCGACAAGAGAGGGACTTCAAGGACCCCCTAACACCGGGGAGCTGTTTTTT,CASSPTREGLQGPPNTGELFF,-,TRBJ2-2,-,TRBV18
TGCGCCACCCAAGACAGGTTAAATCAGCCCCAGCATTTT,CATQDRLNQPQHF,-,TRBJ1-5,-,TRBV10-1
TGTGCCAGCAGTTCAGTAGGGGGGGTGTTCGAAAAACTGTTTTTT,CASSSVGGVFEKLFF,-,TRBJ1-4,-,TRBV28
TGCGCCAGCAGTACTGCCGGGACTAGCGGGACAGATACGCAGTATTTT,CASSTAGTSGTDTQYF,-,TRBJ2-3,TRBD2,TRBV5-1
TGTGCCAGCAGCCCCCTCCTTAGAAGCACAGATACGCAGTATTTT,CASSPLLRSTDTQYF,-,TRBJ2-3,-,TRBV7-6
TGTGCCAGCAGCTCGAACCTGGACAGGGAGCTCGGGGAGACCCAGTACTTC,CASSSNLDRELGETQYF,-,TRBJ2-5,TRBD1,TRBV13
TGTGCCAGCAGCTTCGAACTACTGGGCGAGCAGTACTTC,CASSFELLGEQYF,-,TRBJ2-7,-,TRBV11-2
TGTGCCAGCTCTAGGCCTGTAACTAATGAAAAACTGTTTTTT,CASSRPVTNEKLFF,-,TRBJ1-4,-,TRBV7-9
TGTGCCAGTATGCCTAGCGGGAGCTCAGATACGCAGTATTTT,CASMPSGSSDTQYF,-,TRBJ2-3,TRBD2,TRBV19
TGTGCCAGCAGCTTAGCGGTGTCGGGTCCCTACGAGCAGTACTTC,CASSLAVSGPYEQYF,-,TRBJ2-7,-,TRBV7-9
TGTGCCAGCAGCGCGCGGACTAGCGCTAATGAGCAGTTCTTC,CASSARTSANEQFF,-,TRBJ2-1,TRBD2,TRBV13
TGCGCCAGCAGCGGTAGGGACAGGGGGCACACCGGGGAGCTGTTTTTT,CASSGRDRGHTGELFF,-,TRBJ2-2,TRBD1,TRBV5-1
TGTGCCTGGAGCGACCTTGGAGTGCAGTACTTC,CAWSDLGVQYF,-,TRBJ2-7,-,TRBV30
TGTGCCGTCTCTTCGGGGGTCACTGAAGCTTTCTTT,CAVSSGVTEAFF,once,TRBJ1-1,-,TRBV6-5
TGCGCCAGCAGCCAGCCCACTAGCGGGAGGGCGGTGTTCTTC,CASSQPTSGRAVFF,-,TRBJ2-1,TRBD2,TRBV4-1
TGTGCCAGCAGACAGCGGGGGGGCACAGATACGCAGTATTTT,CASRQRGGTDTQYF,-,TRBJ2-3,TRBD2,TRBV7-6
TGCGCCAGCAGCCAACGGACAGCCCTTGCAGGGCAGTACTTC,CASSQRTALAGQYF,-,TRBJ2-7,-,TRBV4-1
TGTGCCAGCTCTGGGGGGGGCCAAGAGACCCAGTACTTC,CASSGGGQETQYF,-,TRBJ2-5,TRBD2,TRBV5-4
TGTGCCAGCTCACGAGGACTAGCGGGAGCGCGGGGCTCCTACGAGCAGTACTTC,CASSRGLAGARGSYEQYF,-,TRBJ2-7,TRBD2,TRBV18
TGCGCCAGCAGCTTGTTAGGGACAGGGGCCCTGGAAGACGAGCAGTACTTC,CASSLLGTGALEDEQYF,-,TRBJ2-7,TRBD1,TRBV5-1
TGTGCCAGCAGTGAAGTGACAGGCCTCGGACCTAGGGCTTTCTTT,CASSEVTGLGPRAFF,-,TRBJ1-1,-,TRBV2
TGTGCCAGCAGTTTCGGTCCGGATACGCAGTATTTT,CASSFGPDTQYF,-,TRBJ2-3,-,TRBV28
TGTGCCAGCAGTTTAATGGGCGGGAGCTCCTACAATGAGCAGTTCTTC,CASSLMGGSSYNEQFF,-,TRBJ2-1,TRBD2,TRBV27
TGTGCCAGCAGTTCAGGGACTAGCGGTTCCTTCAATGAGCAGTTCTTC,CASSSGTSGSFNEQFF,-,TRBJ2-1,TRBD2,TRBV27
TGTGCCAGCAGCCTTCCGGGACTAAGCGCCAAACCCCCCTACGAGCAGTACTTC,CASSLPGLSAKPPYEQYF,-,TRBJ2-7,TRBD2,TRBV28
TGTGCCAGCAGCCCCAATACGGGGGGCCGCGCAGATACGCAGTATTTT,CASSPNTGGRADTQYF,-,TRBJ2-3,-,TRBV5-4
TGCAGCGTTGAGAGAGGACAGAGCACTGAAGCTTTCTTT,CSVERGQSTEAFF,-,TRBJ1-1,-,TRBV29-1
TGCGCCAGCTGTAACGCTATAGGACAGGGAGTCACCGGGGAGCTGTTTTTT,CASCNAIGQGVTGELFF,-,TRBJ2-2,TRBD1,TRBV5-1